Reported below is one T cell receptor (beta chain). V was pared by 4 bases and J by 6 bases, with 9 bases of the junction left unmatched. The CDR3 contains 17 residues. Germline loops: CDR1 MNHNS, CDR2 SASEGT. The data derive from a study of T cell changes during pregnancy in multiple sclerosis. Clones were sequenced by immunoSEQ multiplex PCR, and TCRdb holds only the in-frame ones, with some missing. The repertoire holds some 60,000 clones, with 90% to 95% as singletons. The chain links TRBV6-1 to TRBJ2-2; 12 bases line up with TRBD1. The TCR comes from a female donor with multiple sclerosis, enrolled in a pregnancy study. Material: peripheral blood, obtained after pregnancy. The CDR3 protein is CASSGGTGGVFSGELFF. CDR3 nucleotide sequence: TGTGCCAGCAGTGGGGGGACAGGGGGCGTTTTTTCCGGGGAGCTGTTTTTT.